These T cell receptor beta chains were read from a single sample in a study of CXCR3-negative and CXCR3-positive naive CD8 T cells. TCRdb reprocessed the 5' RACE reads, keeping one entry per CDR3 protein, no DNA. The repertoire table contains approximately 140,000 distinct CDR3 sequences. The sample consisted of naive CXCR3+ CD8+ T cells from blood. Every receptor here comes from a human donor in good health. Some clones in this sample may be carry-over from other donors' samples. The CDR3 runs from the conserved cysteine through the conserved F or W.

v_call	j_call	cdr3_aa
TRBV10-3	TRBJ2-3	CAISEGMDGRGTDTQYF
TRBV20-1	TRBJ1-1	CSARIPLRAEAFF
TRBV30	TRBJ2-7	CAWSVRDSKTYEQYF
TRBV27	TRBJ2-3	CASSLWFVSGRLDTQYF
TRBV13	TRBJ2-7	CASSLGTGLNEQYF
TRBV5-5	TRBJ2-2	CASSLGSGITGELFF
TRBV7-9	TRBJ2-3	CASRTSGEDTQYF
TRBV28	TRBJ2-1	CASSLLDEAGRFF
TRBV12-5	TRBJ1-2	CASGLVTDTNYGYTF
TRBV12-3/TRBV12-4	TRBJ2-3	CASSFPLGLAGGTSTDTQYF
TRBV7-6	TRBJ2-3	CASSLIPLVVRGQGTDTQYF
TRBV29-1	TRBJ1-2	CSATGGANYGYTF
TRBV5-1	TRBJ2-1	CASSLLAGRYNEQFF
TRBV23-1	TRBJ2-7	CASSQSLGGIHEQYF
TRBV20-1	TRBJ1-1	CSASPLFMNTEAFF
TRBV7-8	TRBJ1-5	CASSLASRGNQPQHF
TRBV19	TRBJ2-7	CASSMAEGPSYEQYF